Following are 32 T cell receptor beta chains from one sample sequenced in a study of shared clonotypes between healthy human individuals. Naive CD8 cells lacked CD45RO, underwent positive selection for CCR7 and left out terminally differentiated effector memory CD45RA+ cells. TCRdb keeps only in-frame clones here, not all; method: immunoSEQ multiplex PCR. The sample consists of over 750,000 clones, approximately 96% of them appearing once. Sequencing was carried out using naive CD8+ T cells sorted from blood. Every receptor here comes from a man in his thirties or forties in good health.

This chain joins TRBV19 and TRBJ1-2; D gene unclear. The germline V gene has CDR1 LNHDA and CDR2 SQIVND (reference sequence). The CDR3 consists of 13 residues. Trimming removed 1 base at V and 6 bases at J, with 9 bases between. CDR3 amino acids: CASSIVNSHGYTF. The CDR3 DNA follows: TGTGCCAGTAGTATAGTAAACTCCCATGGCTACACCTTC.

Concerning this clone: Germline is not matched at one junction end, which may reflect a read error. This rearrangement joins TRBV2 to TRBJ2-2, with D perhaps assigned TRBD1 or TRBD2 (5 bases each). From germline, CDR1 is SNHLY and CDR2 FYNNEI. This CDR3 is built from 13 residues. The CDR3 region has the DNA TGCGCCAGCCATGGGGGTTTTACCGGGGAGCTGTTTTTT. Translating it yields CASHGGFTGELFF.

In this sample, this clone turned up once. CDR3 DNA: TGTGCCAGCAGTTTATGGGTTATATCGGCGGGAGTTTATGAGCAGTTCTTC. Translation: CASSLWVISAGVYEQFF. The chain joins TRBV28 to TRBJ2-1; 7 bases fit TRBD2. The J segment lost 8 bases and the V segment lost 0 bases, leaving 13 bases of the junction unmatched. This CDR3 has 17 residues. Germline V gives CDR1 MDHEN, CDR2 SYDVKM.

This clone was counted a single time. The chain uses TRBV14 and TRBJ2-2, with D perhaps given as TRBD1 or TRBD2 (5 bases each). V lost 0 bases to trimming and J lost 0 bases, with 11 bases between them. This CDR3 is 17 amino acids long. Germline V lookup: CDR1 SGHDN, CDR2 FVKESK. CDR3 DNA: TGTGCCAGCAGCCAAGAAACTAGACAGACGAACACCGGGGAGCTGTTTTTT. Translating it yields CASSQETRQTNTGELFF.

The chain has TRBV10-3 and TRBJ2-1, with D perhaps matching TRBD1 (6 bases). The CDR3 is 16 amino acids. The V gene's germline CDR1 is ENHRY and CDR2 SYGVKD. With 10 bases removed from V and 2 bases from J, the gap between germline ends came to 21 bases. DNA for the CDR3: TGTGCCACCCAACCGCCCAGGGGAGAAGCCTACAATGAGCAGTTCTTC. It specifies CATQPPRGEAYNEQFF.

The chain links TRBV9 to TRBJ2-1; 13 bases align to TRBD2. Losses at the gene ends were 0 bases for V and 2 bases for J; bases not matched to a gene: 2. The germline V gene encodes CDR1 SGDLS and CDR2 YYNGEE. The CDR3 is made up of 17 amino acids. Written as DNA, the CDR3 is TGTGCCAGCAGCGTAGGGACTAGCGGGAGCACCTACAATGAGCAGTTCTTC. Translation gives CASSVGTSGSTYNEQFF.

The V call is TRBV5-4, the J call TRBJ2-1; TRBD2 matches 8 bases. V was clipped by 0 bases and J by 5 bases; unmatched bases: 4. The CDR3 is made up of 15 amino acids. The germline CDR1 and CDR2 sequences are SGHNT and YYREEE (reference sequence). CDR3 sequence (DNA): TGTGCCAGCAGCTTGGTAGCTAGCGGGCACAATGAGCAGTTCTTC. Its protein product is CASSLVASGHNEQFF.

The rearrangement links TRBV9 to TRBJ2-3; D ambiguous. CDR1 SGDLS and CDR2 YYNGEE come from the germline V gene. Trimming took 4 bases from V and 5 from J, leaving 8 bases between them. The CDR3 has 12 residues. CDR3 DNA: TGTGCCAGCAGCCTAACGGGAGATACGCAGTATTTT. Translating gives CASSLTGDTQYF.

The V gene is TRBV7-6, the J gene TRBJ2-2; D is unresolved. CDR1 and CDR2 (germline): SGHVS, FNYEAQ. CDR3 size: 15 residues. Trimming left V 4 bases short and J 0 bases short, with 9 bases between. The CDR3 region has the DNA TGTGCCAGCAGCTCCCCCAGAACGAACACCGGGGAGCTGTTTTTT. Its protein product is CASSSPRTNTGELFF.

A note on this clone: Other DNA sequences in this specimen translate into the identical CDR3. The chain combines TRBV27 with TRBJ2-7; D gene unclear. V was clipped by 4 bases and J by 3 bases, with 4 bases between them. Germline CDR1 reads MNHEY; CDR2 reads SMNVEV (reference sequence). CDR3 length: 11 residues. CDR3 DNA: TGTGCCAGCAGTTCAAGCTACGAGCAGTACTTC. Translated, it gives CASSSSYEQYF.

The V and J genes are TRBV29-1 and TRBJ1-4, with a weak D call TRBD1 (5 bases). The CDR3 extends over 14 amino acids. CDR1 and CDR2 (germline): SQVTM, ANQGSEA. V was shortened by 0 bases and J by 6 bases, with 11 bases between the two germline ends. The CDR3 is CSVEDQWGDEKLFF. DNA of the CDR3: TGCAGCGTTGAAGATCAATGGGGGGATGAAAAACTGTTTTTT.

The genes are TRBV28 and TRBJ2-7; 7 bases align to TRBD2. The trim removed 6 bases at V and 3 bases at J, leaving 11 bases unmatched. This CDR3 is 15 amino acids long. Germline values: CDR1 MDHEN, CDR2 SYDVKM. The CDR3 sequence: CASSLPGLTVYEQYF. CDR3 sequence (DNA): TGTGCCAGCAGCCTCCCGGGACTAACGGTCTACGAGCAGTACTTC.

The chain couples TRBV27 to TRBJ1-5; D is unclear. CDR3 length equals 13 residues. V was pared by 0 bases and J by 9 bases, with 9 bases between. Germline V lookup: CDR1 MNHEY, CDR2 SMNVEV (reference sequence). The CDR3 spells CASSLSARGPQHF. The DNA of the CDR3 is TGTGCCAGCAGTTTATCAGCCAGAGGGCCCCAGCATTTT.

This rearrangement joins TRBV9 to TRBJ2-7; D is perhaps TRBD2 (6 bases). Germline V gene sequence: CDR1 SGDLS, CDR2 YYNGEE. V dropped 3 bases and J dropped 1 base, with 11 bases sitting between them. The CDR3 is 14 residues long. In DNA, the CDR3 is TGTGCCAGCAGCGGATCTAGCGCTTCCTACGAGCAGTACTTC. Protein: CASSGSSASYEQYF.

This sequence joins TRBV13 and TRBJ2-7, with 8 positions matching TRBD2. The CDR3 length is 14 residues. V was pared by 6 bases and J by 5 bases, with 9 bases of the junction left unmatched. Germline assignment: CDR1 PRHDT and CDR2 FYEKMQ (reference sequence). CDR3 nucleotide sequence: TGTGCCAGCAGACCCGGCGGGGGGCTCGACGAGCAGTACTTC. It is translated as CASRPGGGLDEQYF.

The chain combines TRBV5-5 with TRBJ2-7; possibly TRBD2 for D (5 bases). The CDR3 runs to 15 residues. Germline CDR1 is SGHKS and CDR2 is YYEKEE (reference sequence). Trimming pared 1 base from V and 1 base from J, leaving 12 bases between. The CDR3 spells CASSLSVGVSYEQYF. In nucleotides, the CDR3 is TGTGCCAGCAGCTTGTCTGTGGGAGTTTCCTACGAGCAGTACTTC.

The chain links TRBV9 to TRBJ2-7; the D gene is possibly TRBD2 (5 bases). This CDR3 spans 15 amino acids. V lost 3 bases and J lost 0, with 13 bases in between. Germline values: CDR1 SGDLS, CDR2 YYNGEE. DNA of the CDR3: TGTGCCAGCAGCGACTCCGGGGAAGCCTCCTACGAGCAGTACTTC. Its protein product is CASSDSGEASYEQYF.

This rearrangement joins TRBV13 to TRBJ2-1; D remains unclear. V was trimmed by 2 bases and J by 5 bases, leaving 1 base between them. Germline lookup yields CDR1 PRHDT and CDR2 FYEKMQ (reference sequence). The CDR3 extends over 11 amino acids. CDR3 sequence reads: CASSLHNEQFF. Here the CDR3 DNA reads TGTGCCAGCAGCTTACACAATGAGCAGTTCTTC.

Only a few counts were recorded for this clone. The chain carries TRBV29-1 and TRBJ2-7; 7 bases match TRBD1. Germline V lookup: CDR1 SQVTM, CDR2 ANQGSEA. The CDR3 sequence is 13 residues long. Unmatched junction bases numbered 5, after V lost 4 bases and J lost 2 bases. CDR3 in amino acids: CSVVNRGPYEQYF. The CDR3 bases are TGCAGCGTTGTAAACAGGGGACCCTACGAGCAGTACTTC.

This chain uses TRBV28 with TRBJ2-3, with TRBD1 identical over 9 bases. The length of the CDR3 is 15 residues. V was pared by 5 bases and J by 2 bases, with 5 bases of the junction left unmatched. Germline CDR1 reads MDHEN; CDR2 reads SYDVKM. The CDR3 spells CASSQGQGHTDTQYF. The CDR3, as DNA: TGTGCCAGCAGTCAGGGACAGGGCCACACAGATACGCAGTATTTT.

The chain combines TRBV4-1 with TRBJ1-1; D is ambiguous. CDR1 MGHRA and CDR2 YSYEKL come from the germline V gene. V lost 6 bases, J lost 3 bases, and 8 bases lay in between. The length of the CDR3 is 12 residues. CDR3 amino acids: CASSLGDTEAFF. As DNA, the CDR3 is TGCGCCAGCAGTCTTGGGGACACTGAAGCTTTCTTT.

Concerning this clone: This sample includes further DNA sequences coding for the same CDR3. The chain recombines TRBV6-6 with TRBJ1-4; D uncertain. Between the trimmed V and J ends, which lost 6 bases and 8 bases, there was a span of 7 bases. Germline V CDR1 and CDR2: MNHNY, SVGAGI (reference sequence). The CDR3 totals 11 residues. CDR3 sequence (DNA): TGTGCCAGCAGGGGAGGAGAAAAACTGTTTTTT. Translation: CASRGGEKLFF.

The chain uses TRBV7-9 and TRBJ2-7; tentatively, D is TRBD1 (5 bases). Trimming took off 3 bases at V and 7 bases at J, with 10 bases between the two ends. Germline loops: CDR1 SEHNR, CDR2 FQNEAQ (reference sequence). The CDR3 sequence is 12 residues long. The CDR3 loop is CASSFKPGEQYF. In nucleotides, the CDR3 is TGTGCCAGCAGCTTTAAACCAGGGGAGCAGTACTTC.

Turning to this clone: Other nucleotide sequences in the sample specify the same CDR3. This chain joins TRBV4-3 and TRBJ2-7; 8 bases match TRBD1. The CDR3 is 14 amino acids. Per germline, CDR1 LGHNA and CDR2 YSLEER. The trim removed 1 base at V and 1 base at J, leaving 0 bases unmatched. CDR3 region: CASSQGQGSYEQYF. The CDR3 region has the DNA TGCGCCAGCAGCCAAGGACAGGGGTCCTACGAGCAGTACTTC.

This chain links TRBV30 with TRBJ2-1, with TRBD2 matching 7 bases. The CDR3 totals 15 residues. Germline loops: CDR1 GTSNPN, CDR2 SVGIG (reference sequence). V dropped 3 bases and J dropped 0; count of bases not matched to a gene: 5. In DNA, the CDR3 is TGTGCCTGGAGCGATGAGCGGGACTCCTACAATGAGCAGTTCTTC. This translates into CAWSDERDSYNEQFF.

The chain couples TRBV15 to TRBJ2-1, with 13 positions matching TRBD2. Germline V gene sequence: CDR1 LNHNV, CDR2 YYDKDF (reference sequence). This CDR3 region has 16 residues. V dropped 5 bases and J dropped 8; count of bases not matched to a gene: 9. The CDR3 sequence is CATSSPGTSGNDEQFF. The CDR3 bases are TGTGCCACCAGCTCCCCCGGGACTAGCGGGAACGATGAGCAGTTCTTC.

The gene calls are TRBV13 and TRBJ2-7; 7 nucleotides line up with TRBD1. This CDR3 has 15 amino acids. Per the germline V gene, CDR1 is PRHDT and CDR2 is FYEKMQ (reference sequence). The junction had 5 bases not matched to a gene; V was cut back by 0 bases and J by 3 bases. The CDR3 loop reads CASSLGGQALYEQYF. For the CDR3, the DNA is TGTGCCAGCAGCTTAGGAGGACAGGCCCTCTACGAGCAGTACTTC.

The V and J genes are TRBV5-6 and TRBJ2-3; D is uncertain. V lost 0 bases, J lost 0 bases, and 8 bases lay in between. Germline CDR1 SGHDT, CDR2 YYEEEE. The length of the CDR3 is 15 residues. In nucleotides, the CDR3 is TGTGCCAGCAGCTTGGCGTTAGCCAGCACAGATACGCAGTATTTT. Translated: CASSLALASTDTQYF.

The chain joins TRBV6-1 to TRBJ1-4; tentative D call: TRBD1 (6 bases). Between the trimmed V and J ends, which lost 10 bases and 11 bases, there was a span of 14 bases. The germline V gene has CDR1 MNHNS and CDR2 SASEGT. There are 11 residues in the CDR3. This CDR3 reads CATQWGAKLFF. The CDR3 bases are TGTGCCACCCAGTGGGGGGCCAAACTGTTTTTT.

The V gene is TRBV2, the J gene TRBJ2-7; TRBD1 might be the D (7 bases). The length of the CDR3 is 13 residues. The V and J ends lost 11 bases and 2 bases respectively, with 16 bases between them. Germline V lookup: CDR1 SNHLY, CDR2 FYNNEI. The CDR3: CASGDRVPYEQYF. DNA for the CDR3: TGTGCCTCGGGAGACAGGGTTCCCTACGAGCAGTACTTC.

The chain uses TRBV11-2 and TRBJ2-5, with D unclear. The germline V gene has CDR1 SGHAT and CDR2 FQNNGV. The CDR3 length is 12 residues. Trimming left V 3 bases short and J 5 bases short, with 7 bases between. CDR3 sequence: CASSFLSETQYF. CDR3 sequence (DNA): TGTGCCAGCAGCTTTTTATCCGAGACCCAGTACTTC.

This chain links TRBV5-1 with TRBJ2-7; 9 bases are a match to TRBD1. With 5 bases clipped from V and 2 bases from J, the junction kept 5 bases outside the gene matches. Germline V lookup: CDR1 SGHRS, CDR2 YFSETQ. The length of the CDR3 is 14 residues. CDR3 DNA: TGCGCCAGCAGTACCGGGACAGGGCCCTACGAGCAGTACTTC. This translates into CASSTGTGPYEQYF.